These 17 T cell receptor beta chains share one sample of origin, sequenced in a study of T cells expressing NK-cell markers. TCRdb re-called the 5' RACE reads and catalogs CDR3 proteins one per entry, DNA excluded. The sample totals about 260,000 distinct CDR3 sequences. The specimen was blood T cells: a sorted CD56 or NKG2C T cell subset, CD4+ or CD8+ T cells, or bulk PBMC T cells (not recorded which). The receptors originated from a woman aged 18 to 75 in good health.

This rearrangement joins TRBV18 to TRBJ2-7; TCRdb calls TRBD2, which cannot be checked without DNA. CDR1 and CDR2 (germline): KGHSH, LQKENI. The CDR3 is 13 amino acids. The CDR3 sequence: CASGGGLNYEQYF.

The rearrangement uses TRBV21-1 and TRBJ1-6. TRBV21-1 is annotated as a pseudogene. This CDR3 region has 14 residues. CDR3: CASSKRRRGTPLHF.

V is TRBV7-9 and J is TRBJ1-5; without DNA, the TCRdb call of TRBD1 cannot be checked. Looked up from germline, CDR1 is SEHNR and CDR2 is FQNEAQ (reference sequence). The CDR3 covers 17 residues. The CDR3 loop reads CASSLAPAPQSSQPQHF.

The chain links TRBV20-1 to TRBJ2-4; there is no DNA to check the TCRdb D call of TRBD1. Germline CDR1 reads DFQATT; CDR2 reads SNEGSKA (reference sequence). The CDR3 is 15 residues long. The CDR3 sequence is CSARLPGAPKNIQYF.

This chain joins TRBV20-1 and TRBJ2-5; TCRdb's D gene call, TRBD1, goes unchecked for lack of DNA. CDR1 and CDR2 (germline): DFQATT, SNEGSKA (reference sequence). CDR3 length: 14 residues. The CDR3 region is CSARGPGVMETQYF.

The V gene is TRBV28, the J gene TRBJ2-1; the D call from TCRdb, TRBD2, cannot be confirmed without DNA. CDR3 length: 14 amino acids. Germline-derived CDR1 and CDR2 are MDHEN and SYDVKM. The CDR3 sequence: CASSVLAGYNEQFF.

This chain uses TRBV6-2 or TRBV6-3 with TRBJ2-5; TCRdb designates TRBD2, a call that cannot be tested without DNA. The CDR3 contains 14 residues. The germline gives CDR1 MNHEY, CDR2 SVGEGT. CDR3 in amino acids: CASRPSGAQETQYF.

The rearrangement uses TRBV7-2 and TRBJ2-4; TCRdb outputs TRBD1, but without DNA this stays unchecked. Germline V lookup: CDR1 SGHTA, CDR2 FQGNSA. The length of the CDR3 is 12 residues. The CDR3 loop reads CASSFGGNIQYF.

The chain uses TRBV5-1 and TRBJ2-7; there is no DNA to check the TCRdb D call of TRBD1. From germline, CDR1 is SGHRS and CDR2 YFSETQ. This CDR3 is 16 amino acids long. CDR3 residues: CASSRARDRESYEQYF.

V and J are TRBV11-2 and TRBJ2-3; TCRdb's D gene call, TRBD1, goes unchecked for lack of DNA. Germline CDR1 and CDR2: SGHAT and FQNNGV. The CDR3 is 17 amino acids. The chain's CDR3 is CACVIGGGPPATDTQYF.

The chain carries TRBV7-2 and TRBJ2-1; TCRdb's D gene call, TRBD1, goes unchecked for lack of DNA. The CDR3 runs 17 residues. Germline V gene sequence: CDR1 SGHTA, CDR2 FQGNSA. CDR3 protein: CASSHTGEASGLNEQFF. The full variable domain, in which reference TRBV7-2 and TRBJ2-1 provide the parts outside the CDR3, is GAGVSQSPSNKVTEKGKDVELRCDPISGHTALYWYRQSLGQGLEFLIYFQGNSAPDKSGLPSDRFSAERTGGSVSTLTIQRTQQEDSAVYLCASSHTGEASGLNEQFFGPGTRLTVL.

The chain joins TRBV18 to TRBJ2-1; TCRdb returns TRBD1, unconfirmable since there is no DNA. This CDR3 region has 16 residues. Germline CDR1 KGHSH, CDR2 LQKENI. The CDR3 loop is CASSPRGHSTYNEQFF.

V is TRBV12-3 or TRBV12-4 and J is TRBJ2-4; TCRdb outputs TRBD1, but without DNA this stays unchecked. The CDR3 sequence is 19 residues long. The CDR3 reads CASSTWAGSGKYGKNIQYF.

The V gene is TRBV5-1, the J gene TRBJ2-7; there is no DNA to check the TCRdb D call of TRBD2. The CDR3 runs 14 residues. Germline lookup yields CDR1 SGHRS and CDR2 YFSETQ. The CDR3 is CASSPGGGRDEQYF. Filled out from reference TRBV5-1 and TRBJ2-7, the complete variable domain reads KAGVTQTPRYLIKTRGQQVTLSCSPISGHRSVSWYQQTPGQGLQFLFEYFSETQRNKGNFPGRFSGRQFSNSRSEMNVSTLELGDSALYLCASSPGGGRDEQYFGPGTRLTVT.

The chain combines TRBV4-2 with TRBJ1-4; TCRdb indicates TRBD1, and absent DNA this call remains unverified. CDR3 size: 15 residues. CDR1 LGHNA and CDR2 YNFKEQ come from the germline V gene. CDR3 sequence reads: CASSQDRGRNEKLFF.

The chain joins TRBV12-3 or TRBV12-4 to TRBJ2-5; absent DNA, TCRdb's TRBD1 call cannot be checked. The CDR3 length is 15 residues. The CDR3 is CASSLAGNTKATQYF.

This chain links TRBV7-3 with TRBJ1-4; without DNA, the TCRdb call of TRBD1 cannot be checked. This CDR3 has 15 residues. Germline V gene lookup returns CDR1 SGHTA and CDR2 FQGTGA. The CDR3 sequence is CASSKTRGRNEKLFF.